This TCR beta chain was found in a study of CD8+CD57+ T cells in acquired aplastic anemia. Study-wide results and caveats: Overlapping CD8+ CDR3 repertoires of patients and controls contained under 35 shared sequences.

Genomic DNA, the template, was used for profiling of the TCR beta VDJ and CDR3. TCRdb independently ran MiXCR on the reads; one entry per CDR3 protein. The sample has roughly 280,000 distinct CDR3 sequences; under 60% are singletons. The CDR3 runs 16 residues. With 6 bases clipped from V and 4 bases from J, the junction kept 5 bases outside the gene matches. Germline CDR1 MNHNS, CDR2 SASEGT. Patients chosen for sequencing had CD8+CD57+ cells that had expanded, as shown by flow cytometry. There are many counts of this clonotype. Its antigen is unidentified. The chain carries TRBV6-1 and TRBJ2-5, with 16 positions matching TRBD2. The TCR originated in a human donor with aplastic anemia. The sequencing sample was made of sorted CD4+, CD8+, or CD8+CD57+ T cells (not recorded which) from PBMCs. The CDR3 DNA reads as TGTGCCAGCAGACTTGGGACTAGCGGGAGGGGAGAGACCCAGTACTTC. Its protein product is CASRLGTSGRGETQYF.